These 32 T cell receptor beta chains originate from one sample sequenced in a study of vaccination and CD4 T cells after COVID-19. Treatment noted: roughly 10-day PBMC culture with coronavirus spike peptide pools or control peptides (ViraFEST assay). Scientists ran DNA taken from cultured CD4+ T cells through the Oncomine TCR Beta short-read assay for sequencing. TCRdb itself ran the PCR reads through MiXCR, one entry per CDR3 protein. The repertoire holds about 22,000 distinct CDR3 sequences, with about 31% as singletons. These receptors have no identified antigens. Sequences were obtained from cultured CD4+ T cells from blood. The receptors derive from a human donor with COVID-19.

This clonotype has just one count. The genes are TRBV29-1 and TRBJ2-3; 7 bases are a match to TRBD2. V lost 4 bases and J lost 0; bases outside the gene matches: 1. Germline V gene data show CDR1 as SQVTM and CDR2 as ANQGSEA. The length of the CDR3 is 13 residues. CDR3 DNA: TGCAGCGTTGGGGAGGGGAGCACAGATACGCAGTATTTT. Its protein is CSVGEGSTDTQYF.

This rearrangement joins TRBV7-2 to TRBJ2-5; a possible D gene is TRBD2 (5 bases). Per the germline V gene, CDR1 is SGHTA and CDR2 is FQGNSA. Deletions cut 4 bases from V and 10 bases from J, with 13 bases between. CDR3 length: 12 amino acids. The CDR3 DNA follows: TGTGCCAGCAGCTCCTATTCCCGGGACCAGTACTTC. Residues: CASSSYSRDQYF.

This clonotype was counted only a few times. This chain joins TRBV6-5 and TRBJ1-2, with a possible D match to TRBD1 (5 bases). The V and J ends lost 1 base and 6 bases respectively, with 18 bases between them. CDR1 is MNHEY and CDR2 is SVGAGI in the germline V gene. CDR3 length equals 16 residues. This chain's CDR3 is CASSYYPGEGVNGYTF. CDR3 nucleotides: TGTGCCAGCAGTTACTATCCAGGCGAAGGGGTAAATGGCTACACCTTC.

This clonotype turned up a few times. The rearrangement links TRBV2 to TRBJ1-3; D gene uncertain. CDR3 length: 14 amino acids. V gave up 7 bases and J gave up 0 bases, with 10 bases separating them. CDR1 is SNHLY, CDR2 FYNNEI, per germline. CDR3 DNA sequence: TGTGCCAGCATATACGGGAGCTCTGGAAACACCATATATTTT. Its protein is CASIYGSSGNTIYF.

The CDR3 DNA reads as TGCGCCAGCAGCTTAGGTACAGGGGGTAATTCACCCCTCCACTTT. It translates to CASSLGTGGNSPLHF. The chain uses TRBV5-1 and TRBJ1-6; 8 nucleotides align to TRBD1. Losses at the gene ends were 2 bases for V and 6 bases for J; bases not matched to a gene: 4. CDR1 and CDR2 (germline): SGHRS, YFSETQ. This CDR3 has 15 residues.

V usage is TRBV28 and J usage is TRBJ2-5, with 11 positions matching TRBD2. Germline loops: CDR1 MDHEN, CDR2 SYDVKM. V shed 3 bases, J shed 5 bases, and the junction held 5 bases outside the gene matches. The CDR3 runs to 15 residues. CDR3 amino acids: CASSFNSGGEETQYF. The CDR3 DNA reads TGTGCCAGCAGTTTCAATAGCGGGGGGGAGGAGACCCAGTACTTC.

The genes are TRBV7-2 and TRBJ1-1; no clear D. CDR3 length: 14 amino acids. From germline, CDR1 is SGHTA and CDR2 FQGNSA. V lost 1 base, J lost 1 base, and 7 bases lay in between. The CDR3 nucleotides are TGTGCCAGCAGCTTAGTCCGGCAGAACACTGAAGCTTTCTTT. Translation gives CASSLVRQNTEAFF. Based on the CDR3 plus reference TRBV7-2 and TRBJ1-1, the full variable domain is GAGVSQSPSNKVTEKGKDVELRCDPISGHTALYWYRQSLGQGLEFLIYFQGNSAPDKSGLPSDRFSAERTGGSVSTLTIQRTQQEDSAVYLCASSLVRQNTEAFFGQGTRLTVV.

V gene TRBV5-1 combines with J gene TRBJ1-5; D ambiguous. Germline loops: CDR1 SGHRS, CDR2 YFSETQ. V lost 4 bases and J lost 4, with 12 bases in between. The CDR3 runs 14 residues. This chain's CDR3 is CASSRSGPNQPQHF. The CDR3 nucleotides read TGCGCCAGCAGCCGGTCCGGGCCTAATCAGCCCCAGCATTTT. The variable domain in full, with the rest retrieved from reference TRBV5-1 and TRBJ1-5, is KAGVTQTPRYLIKTRGQQVTLSCSPISGHRSVSWYQQTPGQGLQFLFEYFSETQRNKGNFPGRFSGRQFSNSRSEMNVSTLELGDSALYLCASSRSGPNQPQHFGDGTRLSIL.

The rearrangement joins TRBV5-4 to TRBJ1-4, with 7 bases matching TRBD1. V shed 1 base, J shed 8 bases, and the junction held 5 bases outside the gene matches. This CDR3 has 14 amino acids. The germline V gene has CDR1 SGHNT and CDR2 YYREEE (reference sequence). CDR3 bases: TGTGCCAGCAGCTTGAGGCAGGGGGGAGAAAAACTGTTTTTT. Residues: CASSLRQGGEKLFF.

V is TRBV6-2 or TRBV6-3 and J is TRBJ2-3; a possible D gene is TRBD2 (7 bases). CDR1 and CDR2 from the germline V gene are MNHEY and SVGEGT. The CDR3 has 15 amino acids. The V and J ends lost 5 bases and 4 bases respectively, with 16 bases between them. The CDR3 sequence: CASSPSGGPADTQYF. CDR3 sequence (DNA): TGTGCCAGCAGTCCTTCCGGGGGGCCCGCAGATACGCAGTATTTT.

This clonotype was seen only a few times. V gene TRBV7-9 combines with J gene TRBJ2-6; the D is unclear. The CDR3 runs 14 residues. V shed 1 base and J shed 3 bases, with 4 bases lying between them. Germline V gene sequence: CDR1 SEHNR, CDR2 FQNEAQ (reference sequence). The chain's CDR3 is CASSLEVGANVLTF. The CDR3 nucleotides read TGTGCCAGCAGCTTAGAGGTTGGGGCCAACGTCCTGACTTTC.

This rearrangement joins TRBV7-2 to TRBJ2-3; 8 bases align to TRBD2. This CDR3 has 15 residues. The germline gives CDR1 SGHTA, CDR2 FQGNSA. V shed 1 base, J shed 5 bases, and the junction held 5 bases outside the gene matches. CDR3 DNA: TGTGCCAGCAGCTTAGTTAGCGGGGCGGTAGATACGCAGTATTTT. This codes for CASSLVSGAVDTQYF.

The chain couples TRBV20-1 to TRBJ1-6, with 7 positions matching TRBD1. The germline CDR1 and CDR2 sequences are DFQATT and SNEGSKA (reference sequence). This CDR3 spans 14 amino acids. V shed 1 base, J shed 5 bases, and the junction held 2 bases outside the gene matches. CDR3 DNA sequence: TGCAGTGCTAGAGTGGGGACAGATAATTCACCCCTCCACTTT. This codes for CSARVGTDNSPLHF.

A few counts support this clonotype. The rearrangement joins TRBV7-3 to TRBJ1-1; D is unresolved. CDR1 SGHTA and CDR2 FQGTGA come from the germline V gene. V shed 2 bases and J shed 1 base, with 5 bases lying between them. The CDR3 loop spans 13 amino acids. CDR3 sequence reads: CASSLQRNTEAFF. CDR3 nucleotide sequence: TGTGCCAGCAGCTTACAGCGGAACACTGAAGCTTTCTTT.

This clonotype was seen more than once but under ten times. This chain uses TRBV19 with TRBJ2-7; 11 nucleotides match TRBD1. This CDR3 region has 15 residues. V shed 3 bases and J 6 bases; nucleotides not matched to a gene: 7. CDR1 is LNHDA and CDR2 is SQIVND in the germline V gene (reference sequence). CDR3 loop: CASSIGQGAVFEQYF. CDR3 coding DNA: TGTGCCAGTAGTATCGGACAGGGGGCCGTTTTCGAGCAGTACTTC.

The rearrangement uses TRBV27 and TRBJ1-6; D remains unclear. V was trimmed by 7 bases and J by 0 bases, leaving 10 bases between them. Germline assignment: CDR1 MNHEY and CDR2 SMNVEV (reference sequence). The CDR3 has 15 residues. Written as DNA, the CDR3 is TGTGCCAGCACGTTTGGTAGCTCCTATAATTCACCCCTCCACTTT. It is translated as CASTFGSSYNSPLHF.

This clonotype was detected only once. This chain joins TRBV6-2 or TRBV6-3 and TRBJ2-1, with unresolved D. This CDR3 comprises 15 residues. Germline V gene lookup returns CDR1 MNHEY and CDR2 SVGEGT. V lost 6 bases and J lost 7, with 19 bases in between. The CDR3 sequence: CASSRTAKVSNEQFF. The CDR3 region has the DNA TGTGCCAGCAGCCGGACCGCGAAGGTTTCGAATGAGCAGTTCTTC.

This rearrangement joins TRBV20-1 to TRBJ2-7; 7 bases fit TRBD1. This CDR3 has 14 residues. The trim removed 3 bases at V and 0 bases at J, leaving 5 bases unmatched. The germline CDR1 and CDR2 sequences are DFQATT and SNEGSKA (reference sequence). CDR3 sequence (DNA): TGCAGTGCTAGGGGGGACAGTAGCTCCTACGAGCAGTACTTC. Encoded protein: CSARGDSSSYEQYF.

V is TRBV6-1 and J is TRBJ1-6; 7 bases align to TRBD1. This CDR3 spans 16 amino acids. The V segment lost 6 bases and the J segment 8 bases; nucleotides outside the gene matches: 13. Per germline, CDR1 MNHNS and CDR2 SASEGT. CDR3 amino acids: CASSRFLTGEDSPLHF. In DNA form, the CDR3 reads TGTGCCAGCAGCCGATTCCTAACAGGGGAGGATTCACCCCTCCACTTT.

This clonotype was found a few times. The genes are TRBV20-1 and TRBJ2-7; possibly TRBD2 for D (5 bases). The germline CDR1 and CDR2 sequences are DFQATT and SNEGSKA (reference sequence). This CDR3 region has 14 residues. CDR3 protein: CSLSPPTNSYEQYF. CDR3 bases: TGCAGCTTATCGCCCCCGACTAACTCCTACGAGCAGTACTTC.

By sample share, this clonotype is medium-sized. This chain links TRBV12-3 or TRBV12-4 with TRBJ1-3, with D possibly matching TRBD1 (6 bases). The CDR3 runs 15 residues. Between the trimmed V and J ends, which lost 7 bases and 4 bases, there was a span of 17 bases. This CDR3 reads CASTYYRVAGNTIYF. DNA of the CDR3: TGTGCCAGCACCTATTACAGGGTAGCGGGAAACACCATATATTTT.

The CDR3 coding sequence is TGCAGTGCTAGAGAACCCGGAAACACCATATATTTT. It yields the protein CSAREPGNTIYF. The chain joins TRBV20-1 to TRBJ1-3; D call uncertain. The CDR3 length is 12 residues. In germline, CDR1 is DFQATT, CDR2 SNEGSKA (reference sequence). The V gene lost 0 bases and the J gene lost 4 bases, with 4 bases spanning the gap.

The J gene is TRBJ2-1, the V gene TRBV20-1; 8 bases are shared with TRBD1. Germline V CDR1 and CDR2: DFQATT, SNEGSKA (reference sequence). CDR3 length equals 16 residues. After removal of 0 bases from V and 4 bases from J, the junction contained 8 bases not matched to a gene. In DNA form, the CDR3 reads TGCAGTGCTAGAGATCGGACAGGGATTAAATACAATGAGCAGTTCTTC. The encoded protein is CSARDRTGIKYNEQFF.

V usage is TRBV25-1 and J usage is TRBJ2-6, with D hard to call. Per the germline V gene, CDR1 is MGHDK and CDR2 is SYGVNS. CDR3 length: 14 amino acids. V gave up 3 bases and J gave up 0 bases, with 3 bases separating them. The CDR3 spells CASSDGSGANVLTF. The CDR3 bases are TGTGCCAGCAGTGACGGCTCTGGGGCCAACGTCCTGACTTTC. Together with reference TRBV25-1 and TRBJ2-6, the CDR3 gives the full variable domain: EADIYQTPRYLVIGTGKKITLECSQTMGHDKMYWYQQDPGMELHLIHYSYGVNSTEKGDLSSESTVSRIRTEHFPLTLESARPSHTSQYLCASSDGSGANVLTFGAGSRLTVL.

The genes are TRBV7-2 and TRBJ2-7; no definite D call. CDR1 and CDR2 from the germline V gene are SGHTA and FQGNSA. The CDR3 loop spans 12 amino acids. V lost 6 bases and J 3 bases, leaving 9 bases between the germline ends. In DNA, the CDR3 is TGTGCCAGCAGTCGAGGCGGCTACGAGCAGTACTTC. Protein product: CASSRGGYEQYF.

This chain joins TRBV28 and TRBJ1-5, with 8 bases that match TRBD1. J was trimmed by 7 bases and V by 11 bases; bases with no gene match: 7. Germline CDR1 and CDR2: MDHEN and SYDVKM. The CDR3 sequence is 12 residues long. The CDR3 DNA reads as TGTGCCTCGCTGACAGGGGACCAGCCCCAGCATTTT. It is translated as CASLTGDQPQHF.

The chain combines TRBV20-1 with TRBJ2-2, with 11 bases identical to TRBD2. Trimming removed 5 bases from V and 3 bases from J; junction bases left unmatched: 8. The CDR3 extends over 16 amino acids. Germline V gives CDR1 DFQATT, CDR2 SNEGSKA (reference sequence). CDR3 in DNA: TGCAGTGCTCCCCCCGGACTAGCGGGCGACACCGGGGAGCTGTTTTTT. It yields the protein CSAPPGLAGDTGELFF.

This clonotype was detected only a few times. The V call is TRBV20-1, the J call TRBJ1-5, with D unresolved. The CDR3 contains 14 residues. Germline V gene lookup returns CDR1 DFQATT and CDR2 SNEGSKA (reference sequence). V dropped 0 bases and J dropped 2 bases, with 8 bases sitting between them. This CDR3 reads CSARDSRGNQPQHF. The CDR3 nucleotides read TGCAGTGCTAGAGATTCAAGGGGCAATCAGCCCCAGCATTTT.

The chain combines TRBV7-6 with TRBJ2-1; 7 bases match TRBD2. The V segment lost 1 base and the J segment 6 bases; nucleotides outside the gene matches: 9. Germline CDR1 is SGHVS and CDR2 is FNYEAQ. This CDR3 spans 16 amino acids. This CDR3 is CASSLVISGAFNEQFF. In nucleotides, the CDR3 is TGTGCCAGCAGCTTAGTGATCAGCGGGGCATTCAATGAGCAGTTCTTC.

This clonotype turned up a few times. The chain links TRBV9 to TRBJ2-4; TRBD1 matches at 9 bases. Trimming removed 4 bases from V and 8 bases from J; junction bases left unmatched: 10. Germline V lookup: CDR1 SGDLS, CDR2 YYNGEE. CDR3 size: 15 residues. The CDR3, as DNA: TGTGCCAGCAGCAAGCGGACAGGGGATACGGACATTCAGTACTTC. Translated, it gives CASSKRTGDTDIQYF.

This clonotype was detected only a few times. The chain employs TRBV2 and TRBJ2-2, with D hard to call. The CDR3 sequence is 12 residues long. Trimming left V 2 bases short and J 7 bases short, with 5 bases between. The germline V gene has CDR1 SNHLY and CDR2 FYNNEI. The CDR3 protein is CASSERVGELFF. In DNA, the CDR3 is TGTGCCAGCAGTGAAAGGGTCGGGGAGCTGTTTTTT.

This rearrangement joins TRBV7-2 to TRBJ2-6, with TRBD1 as a possible D gene (5 bases). V lost 4 bases and J 1 base, leaving 11 bases between the germline ends. This CDR3 region has 16 residues. The germline gives CDR1 SGHTA, CDR2 FQGNSA. The CDR3: CASSSPTVSGANVLTF. In DNA, the CDR3 is TGTGCCAGCAGCTCGCCGACAGTTTCTGGGGCCAACGTCCTGACTTTC.